The clone carrying this TCR beta chain came up many times. Its specificity is unknown. The sample originates from a study of metastatic and nonmetastatic thyroid tumors. As for the study in general: Where malignant and benign thyroid patients were concerned, repertoires were compared across blood and tumor or nodule tissue. Study results and caveats: As reported, TCR beta diversity in blood and tumor was significantly higher in malignant thyroid tumors than in benign nodules.

Germline loops: CDR1 ENHRY, CDR2 SYGVKD. Trimming took off 6 bases at V and 0 bases at J, with 11 bases between the two ends. The CDR3 spans 14 residues. No treatment had been given to any patient before thyroid surgery. With MiXCR, TCRdb called clones anew from the PCR reads. The table has approximately 74,000 clones, over 12% seen once. The chain recombines TRBV10-3 with TRBJ1-1; no firm D call. The sequencing input was blood. The sequence was obtained from a male donor with papillary thyroid cancer or a benign thyroid nodule (not recorded which). Some clones in this sample may be carry-over from other donors' samples. Here the CDR3 DNA reads TGTGCCATCAGGAGCACGGTCCTGAACACTGAAGCTTTCTTT. This gives the protein CAIRSTVLNTEAFF.